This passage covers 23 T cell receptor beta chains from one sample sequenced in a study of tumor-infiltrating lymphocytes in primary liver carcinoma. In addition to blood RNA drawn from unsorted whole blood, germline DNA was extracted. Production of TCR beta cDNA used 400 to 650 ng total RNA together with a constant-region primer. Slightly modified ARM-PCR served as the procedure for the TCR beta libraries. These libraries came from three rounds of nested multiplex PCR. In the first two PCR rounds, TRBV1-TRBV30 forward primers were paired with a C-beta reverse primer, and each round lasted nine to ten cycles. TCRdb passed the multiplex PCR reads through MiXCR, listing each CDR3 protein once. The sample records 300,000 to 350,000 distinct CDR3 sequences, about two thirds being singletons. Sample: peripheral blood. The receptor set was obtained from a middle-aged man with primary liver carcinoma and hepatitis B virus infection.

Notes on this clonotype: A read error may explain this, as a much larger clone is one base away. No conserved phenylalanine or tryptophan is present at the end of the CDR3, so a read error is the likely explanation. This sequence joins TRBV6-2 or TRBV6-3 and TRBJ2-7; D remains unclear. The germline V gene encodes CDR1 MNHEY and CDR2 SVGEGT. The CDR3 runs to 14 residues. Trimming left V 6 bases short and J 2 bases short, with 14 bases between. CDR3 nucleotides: TGTGCCAGCAGATCCGGAGATCGGACCTACGAGCAGTACCTC. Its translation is CASRSGDRTYEQYL.

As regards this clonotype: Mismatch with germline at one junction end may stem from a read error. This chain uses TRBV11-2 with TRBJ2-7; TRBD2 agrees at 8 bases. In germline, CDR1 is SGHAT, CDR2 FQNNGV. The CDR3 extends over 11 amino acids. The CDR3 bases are TGTACCAGCCCCAATGGCGGGGGGCTGTACTTC. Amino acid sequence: CTSPNGGGLYF.

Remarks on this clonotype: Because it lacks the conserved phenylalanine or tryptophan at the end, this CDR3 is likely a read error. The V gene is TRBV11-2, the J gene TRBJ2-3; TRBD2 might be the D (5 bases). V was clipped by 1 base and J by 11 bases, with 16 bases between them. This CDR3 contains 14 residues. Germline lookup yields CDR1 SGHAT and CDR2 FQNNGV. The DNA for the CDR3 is TGTGCCAGCAGCTTAGTTCCTAGAGGAGGTATGCAGTATTCT. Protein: CASSLVPRGGMQYS.

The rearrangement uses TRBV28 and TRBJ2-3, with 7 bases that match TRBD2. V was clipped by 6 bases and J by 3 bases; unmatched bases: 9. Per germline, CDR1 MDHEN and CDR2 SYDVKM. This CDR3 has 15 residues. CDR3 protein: CASSPVSRETDTQYF. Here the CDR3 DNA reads TGTGCCAGCAGCCCCGTCTCGCGGGAGACAGATACGCAGTATTTT.

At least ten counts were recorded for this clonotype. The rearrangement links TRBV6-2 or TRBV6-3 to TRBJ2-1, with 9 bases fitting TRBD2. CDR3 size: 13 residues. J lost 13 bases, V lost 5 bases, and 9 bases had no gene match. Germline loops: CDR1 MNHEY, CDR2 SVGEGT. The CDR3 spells CASSSSGSREQFF. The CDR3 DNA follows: TGTGCCAGCAGTAGTAGCGGGAGCCGTGAACAGTTCTTC.

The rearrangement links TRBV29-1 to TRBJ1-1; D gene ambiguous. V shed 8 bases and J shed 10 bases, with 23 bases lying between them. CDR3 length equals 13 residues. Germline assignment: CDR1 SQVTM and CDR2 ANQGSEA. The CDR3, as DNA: TGCAGCATTGTTCGTGCCGGGGTTACTCGAGCTTTCTTT. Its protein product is CSIVRAGVTRAFF.

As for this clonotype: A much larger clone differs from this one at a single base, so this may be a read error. The CDR3 region is CASCKTSGTNQETQYF. CDR3 nucleotides: TGTGCCAGCTGCAAGACTAGCGGTACGAACCAAGAGACCCAGTACTTC. V is TRBV12-3 or TRBV12-4 and J is TRBJ2-5; 9 bases match TRBD2. This CDR3 contains 16 residues. V lost 8 bases to trimming and J lost 0 bases; unmatched junction nucleotides: 10.

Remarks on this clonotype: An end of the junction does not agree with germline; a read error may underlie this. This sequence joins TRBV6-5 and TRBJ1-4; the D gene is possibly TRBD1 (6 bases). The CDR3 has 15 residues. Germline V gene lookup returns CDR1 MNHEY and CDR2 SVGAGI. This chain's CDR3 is CARSYTVGTSEKLFF. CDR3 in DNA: TGTGCCAGAAGTTACACCGTCGGGACATCCGAAAAACTGTTTTTT.

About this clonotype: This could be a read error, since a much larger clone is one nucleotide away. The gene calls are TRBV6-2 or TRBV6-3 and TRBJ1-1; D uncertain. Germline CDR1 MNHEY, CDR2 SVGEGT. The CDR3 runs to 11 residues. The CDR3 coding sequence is TGTGCCAACAGTTACCAGTTTGAAGCTTTCTTT. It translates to CANSYQFEAFF.

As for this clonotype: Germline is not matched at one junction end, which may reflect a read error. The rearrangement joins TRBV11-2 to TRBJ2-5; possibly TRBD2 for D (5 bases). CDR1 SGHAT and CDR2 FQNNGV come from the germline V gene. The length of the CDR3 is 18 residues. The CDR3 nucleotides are TGTGCCAGCAACTTAGCGAGGCTAGCCCTGGGAAAAAAAGAGATGCAGTACTTC. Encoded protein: CASNLARLALGKKEMQYF.

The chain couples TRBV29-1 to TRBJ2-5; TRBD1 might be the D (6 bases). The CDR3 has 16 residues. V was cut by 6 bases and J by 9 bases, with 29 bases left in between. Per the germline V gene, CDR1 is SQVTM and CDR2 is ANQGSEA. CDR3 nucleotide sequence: TGCAGCGTCGATAGCCCCGGCAGGGGCGGAGTGGAGGCCCAGTACTTC. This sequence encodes CSVDSPGRGGVEAQYF.

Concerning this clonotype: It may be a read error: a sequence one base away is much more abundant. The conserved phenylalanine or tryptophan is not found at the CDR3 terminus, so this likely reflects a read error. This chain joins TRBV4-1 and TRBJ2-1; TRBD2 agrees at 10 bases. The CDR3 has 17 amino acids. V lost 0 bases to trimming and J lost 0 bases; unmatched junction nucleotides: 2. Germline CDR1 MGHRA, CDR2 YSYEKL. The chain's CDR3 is CASSQDPSGSSYNEQFL. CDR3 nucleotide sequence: TGCGCCAGCAGCCAAGATCCTAGCGGGAGCTCCTACAATGAGCAGTTCCTC.

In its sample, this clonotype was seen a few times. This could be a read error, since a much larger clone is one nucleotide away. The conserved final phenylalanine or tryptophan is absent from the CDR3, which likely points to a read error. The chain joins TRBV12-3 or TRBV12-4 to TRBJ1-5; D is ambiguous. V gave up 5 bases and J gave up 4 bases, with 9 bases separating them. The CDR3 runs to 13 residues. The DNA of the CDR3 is TGTGCCAGCAGTCATACAGAAAATCAGCCCCAGCATCTT. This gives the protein CASSHTENQPQHL.

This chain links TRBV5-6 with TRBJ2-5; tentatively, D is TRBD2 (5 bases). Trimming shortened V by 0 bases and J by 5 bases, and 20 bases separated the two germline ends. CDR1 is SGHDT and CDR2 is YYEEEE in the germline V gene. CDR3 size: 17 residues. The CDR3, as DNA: TGTGCCAGCAGCTTGGCCAATAGCGCCAAGATTTTCGAGACCCAGTACTTC. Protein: CASSLANSAKIFETQYF.

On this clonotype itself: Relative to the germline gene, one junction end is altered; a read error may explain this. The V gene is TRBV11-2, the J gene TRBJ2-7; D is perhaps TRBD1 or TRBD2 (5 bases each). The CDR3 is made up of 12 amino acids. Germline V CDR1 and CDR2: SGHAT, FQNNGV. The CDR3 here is CAGSLEGNEQYF. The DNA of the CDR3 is TGTGCCGGCAGCTTAGAGGGGAATGAGCAGTACTTC. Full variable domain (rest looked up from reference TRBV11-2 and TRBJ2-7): EAGVAQSPRYKIIEKRQSVAFWCNPISGHATLYWYQQILGQGPKLLIQFQNNGVVDDSQLPKDRFSAERLKGVDSTLKIQPAKLEDSAVYLCAGSLEGNEQYFGPGTRLTVT.

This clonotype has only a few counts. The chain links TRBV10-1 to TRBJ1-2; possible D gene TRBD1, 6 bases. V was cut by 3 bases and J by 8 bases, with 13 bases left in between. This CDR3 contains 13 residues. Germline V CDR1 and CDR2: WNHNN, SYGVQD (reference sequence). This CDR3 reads CASSEGQGTGYTF. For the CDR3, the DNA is TGCGCCAGCAGTGAAGGCCAGGGGACGGGCTACACCTTC.

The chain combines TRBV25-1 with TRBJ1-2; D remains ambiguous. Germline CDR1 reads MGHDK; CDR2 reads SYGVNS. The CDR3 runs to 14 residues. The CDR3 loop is CTISGGAGYHGYTF. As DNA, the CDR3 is TGTACCATCAGTGGTGGTGCGGGCTATCATGGCTACACCTTC.

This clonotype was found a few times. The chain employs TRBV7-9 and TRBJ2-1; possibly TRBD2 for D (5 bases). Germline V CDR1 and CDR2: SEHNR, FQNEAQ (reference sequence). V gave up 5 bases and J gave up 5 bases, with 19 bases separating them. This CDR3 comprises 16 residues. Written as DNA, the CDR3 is TGTGCCAGCAGCCCCCCGAGCGGCGCCGAGGACAATGAGCAGTTCTTC. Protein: CASSPPSGAEDNEQFF.

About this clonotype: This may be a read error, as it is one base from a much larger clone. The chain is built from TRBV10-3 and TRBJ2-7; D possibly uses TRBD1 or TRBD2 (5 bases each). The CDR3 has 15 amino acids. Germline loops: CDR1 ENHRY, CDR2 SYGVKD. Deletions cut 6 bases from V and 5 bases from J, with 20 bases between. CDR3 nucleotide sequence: TGTGCCATCAGGGAACCGGGCCGGGGCTGTCACGAGCAGTACTTC. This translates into CAIREPGRGCHEQYF.

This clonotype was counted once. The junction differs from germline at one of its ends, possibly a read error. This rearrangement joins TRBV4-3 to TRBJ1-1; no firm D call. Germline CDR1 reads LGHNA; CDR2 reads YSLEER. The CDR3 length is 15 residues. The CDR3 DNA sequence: TGCGCCAGCAGCCAAGATCTTAAAGGGCACACTGAAGCCTTCTTT. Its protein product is CASSQDLKGHTEAFF.

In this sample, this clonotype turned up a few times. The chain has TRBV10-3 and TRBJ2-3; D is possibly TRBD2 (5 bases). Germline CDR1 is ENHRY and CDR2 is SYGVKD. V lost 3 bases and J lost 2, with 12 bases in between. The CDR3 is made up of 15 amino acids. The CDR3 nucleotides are TGTGCCATCAGTGAATTCGAGGGCCCCACAGATACGCAGTATTTT. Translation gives CAISEFEGPTDTQYF.

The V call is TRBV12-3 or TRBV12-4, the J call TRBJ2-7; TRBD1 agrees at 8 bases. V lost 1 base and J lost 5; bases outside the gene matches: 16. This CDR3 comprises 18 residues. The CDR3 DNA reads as TGTGCCAGCAGTTTAGGGACAGGGAATATCCCTTTGGGAGACGAGCAGTACTTC. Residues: CASSLGTGNIPLGDEQYF.

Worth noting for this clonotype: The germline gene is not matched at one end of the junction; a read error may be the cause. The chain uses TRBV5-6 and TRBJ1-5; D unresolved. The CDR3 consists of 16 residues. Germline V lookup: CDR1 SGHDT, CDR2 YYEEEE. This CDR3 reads CASSSGGVYSNQSQHF. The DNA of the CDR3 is TGTGCCAGCAGCTCCGGCGGGGTTTATAGCAATCAGTCCCAGCATTTT.